The rows below give T cell receptor beta chains drawn from one sample of a study of beta chain features in type 1 diabetes. Measured with immunoSEQ multiplex PCR; TCRdb has only the in-frame clones, and not every one. Of 600,000 to 700,000 clones listed, 13% are singletons. Sequences were obtained from naive CD4+ T cells from blood. These receptors came from a man aged 18-30 years with type 1 diabetes. CDR3s include the opening cysteine and the closing phenylalanine or tryptophan. The order of the fields is V gene, clone size, D gene, J gene, CDR3 protein, CDR3 DNA. A D gene is named only where the DNA matches it firmly. Clone size is stated in some rows and not others, as once, few, many or a class when expanded.

>TRBV9|few|TRBD1|TRBJ2-7
CASSVEEGTGLPWSYEQYF
TGTGCCAGCAGCGTAGAGGAAGGGACAGGCCTTCCTTGGTCCTACGAGCAGTACTTC
>TRBV18|few|.|TRBJ1-1
CASSPTGWENTEAFF
TGTGCCAGCTCACCGACCGGGTGGGAGAACACTGAAGCTTTCTTT
>TRBV2|.|.|TRBJ1-1
CASSFGDMNTEAFF
TGTGCCAGCAGCTTCGGAGATATGAACACTGAAGCTTTCTTT
>TRBV5-4|few|TRBD1|TRBJ2-3
CASSLGGGPDTQYF
TGTGCCAGCAGCTTGGGAGGGGGCCCAGATACGCAGTATTTT
>TRBV30|.|.|TRBJ2-2
CAWSRREIGELFF
TGTGCCTGGAGTCGCAGGGAAATCGGGGAGCTGTTTTTT
>TRBV6-5|.|.|TRBJ1-2
CASTRTIANYGYTF
TGTGCCAGCACGAGGACAATTGCTAACTATGGCTACACCTTC
>TRBV5-1|.|.|TRBJ2-1
CASSSTVGSSYNEQFF
TGCGCCAGCAGCTCTACAGTAGGGAGCTCCTACAATGAGCAGTTCTTC
>TRBV29-1|few|TRBD2|TRBJ2-7
CSVERASGGPLAAYEQYF
TGCAGCGTTGAAAGGGCTAGCGGGGGGCCCCTAGCAGCCTACGAGCAGTACTTC
>TRBV5-1|.|.|TRBJ2-7
CASSPLETGTYEQYF
TGCGCCAGCAGCCCGCTGGAGACAGGGACTTACGAGCAGTACTTC
>TRBV6-1|few|.|TRBJ2-3
CASSEASGPDTQYF
TGTGCCAGCAGTGAAGCTAGTGGCCCAGATACGCAGTATTTT
>TRBV30|.|.|TRBJ2-7
CAWSGQSYEQYF
TGTGCCTGGAGCGGACAGTCCTACGAGCAGTACTTC
>TRBV2|few|TRBD2|TRBJ2-3
CASKSLAGGTDTQYF
TGTGCCAGCAAGTCCCTAGCGGGGGGGACAGATACGCAGTATTTT
>TRBV29-1|.|TRBD2|TRBJ2-1
CSAAGGPHYNEQFF
TGCAGCGCTGCGGGGGGCCCTCACTACAATGAGCAGTTCTTC
>TRBV7-3|.|.|TRBJ2-1
CASSLEEGDEQFF
TGTGCCAGCAGCTTAGAAGAGGGCGATGAGCAGTTCTTC
>TRBV27|.|TRBD2|TRBJ2-7
CASSLREGSYEQYF
TGTGCCAGCAGTTTAAGGGAGGGAAGCTACGAGCAGTACTTC
>TRBV11-2|few|.|TRBJ1-2
CASSFQDAGGYTF
TGTGCCAGCAGCTTCCAGGACGCGGGCGGCTACACCTTC
>TRBV5-1|.|TRBD1|TRBJ2-5
CASSPSGTEETQYF
TGCGCCAGCAGTCCGTCCGGGACAGAAGAGACCCAGTACTTC
>TRBV15|few|TRBD2|TRBJ2-1
CATSTRAGYNEQFF
TGTGCCACCAGCACTAGAGCGGGGTACAATGAGCAGTTCTTC
>TRBV28|few|TRBD1|TRBJ2-5
CASSLVGQAGREETQYF
TGTGCCAGCAGCCTCGTGGGACAGGCGGGGCGGGAAGAGACCCAGTACTTC
>TRBV11-2|few|.|TRBJ2-3
CASSFTGKDTQYF
TGTGCCAGCAGCTTCACAGGGAAAGATACGCAGTATTTT
>TRBV30|few|TRBD1|TRBJ2-7
CAWSAPDRALYEQYF
TGTGCCTGGAGTGCCCCCGACAGGGCCTTATACGAGCAGTACTTC
>TRBV6-4|.|.|TRBJ1-4
CASSDSSTNEKLFF
TGTGCCAGCAGTGACTCGTCAACTAATGAAAAACTGTTTTTT
>TRBV19|.|TRBD1|TRBJ2-3
CASSTGTGKADTQYF
TGTGCCAGTAGTACGGGGACAGGGAAGGCAGATACGCAGTATTTT
>TRBV30|.|.|TRBJ2-7
CAWSRGQYEQYF
TGTGCCTGGAGTCGGGGGCAGTACGAGCAGTACTTC
>TRBV11-2|.|.|TRBJ1-6
CASSLGTGTGNSPLHF
TGTGCCAGCAGCTTAGGGACCGGGACGGGAAATTCACCCCTCCACTTT
>TRBV30|.|.|TRBJ2-7
CAWSRTEYEQYF
TGTGCCTGGAGTCGGACAGAATACGAGCAGTACTTC
>TRBV4-1|.|.|TRBJ1-3
CASSQDSFSSGNTIYF
TGCGCCAGCAGCCAAGACAGTTTCTCCTCTGGAAACACCATATATTTT
>TRBV28|few|.|TRBJ2-4
CASSLPGVQNIQYF
TGTGCCAGCAGTTTACCGGGGGTCCAAAACATTCAGTACTTC
>TRBV30|few|TRBD2|TRBJ2-7
CAWSSGGSYEQYF
TGTGCCTGGAGTAGCGGGGGATCCTACGAGCAGTACTTC
>TRBV25-1|few|.|TRBJ2-2
CASSDQPGDPPGELFF
TGTGCCAGCAGTGATCAACCAGGGGACCCGCCCGGGGAGCTGTTTTTT
>TRBV6-6|.|.|TRBJ1-5
CAASSNQPQHF
TGCGCGGCCAGCAGCAATCAGCCCCAGCATTTT
>TRBV10-3|few|TRBD2|TRBJ2-3
CAMAGVVADTQYF
TGTGCCATGGCGGGGGTCGTGGCAGATACGCAGTATTTT
>TRBV28|few|.|TRBJ1-2
CASFTGYGYTF
TGTGCCAGCTTTACAGGCTATGGCTACACCTTC